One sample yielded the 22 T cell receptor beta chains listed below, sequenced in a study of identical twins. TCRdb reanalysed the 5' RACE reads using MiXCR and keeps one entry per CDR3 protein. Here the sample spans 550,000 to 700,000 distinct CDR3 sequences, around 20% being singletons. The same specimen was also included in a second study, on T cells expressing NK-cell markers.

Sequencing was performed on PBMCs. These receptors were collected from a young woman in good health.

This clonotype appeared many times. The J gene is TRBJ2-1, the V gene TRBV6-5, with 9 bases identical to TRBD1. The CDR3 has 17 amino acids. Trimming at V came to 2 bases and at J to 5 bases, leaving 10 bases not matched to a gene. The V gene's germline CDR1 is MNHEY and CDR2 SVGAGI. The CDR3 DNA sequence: TGTGCCAGCAGTTACGAACCACCGGGACAGGGCAACAATGAGCAGTTCTTC. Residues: CASSYEPPGQGNNEQFF.

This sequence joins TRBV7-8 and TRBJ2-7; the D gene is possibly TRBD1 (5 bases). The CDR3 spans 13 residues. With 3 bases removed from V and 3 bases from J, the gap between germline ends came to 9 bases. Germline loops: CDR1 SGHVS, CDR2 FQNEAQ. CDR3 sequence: CASSFSTDYEQYF. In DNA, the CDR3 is TGTGCCAGCAGCTTCTCGACAGACTACGAGCAGTACTTC.

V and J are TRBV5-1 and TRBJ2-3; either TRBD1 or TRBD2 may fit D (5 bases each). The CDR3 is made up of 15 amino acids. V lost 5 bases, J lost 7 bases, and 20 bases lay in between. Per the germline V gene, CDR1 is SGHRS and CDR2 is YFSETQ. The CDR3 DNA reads TGCGCCAGCAGGGTCCTAGGGACCACGATGAATACGCAGTATTTT. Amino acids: CASRVLGTTMNTQYF.

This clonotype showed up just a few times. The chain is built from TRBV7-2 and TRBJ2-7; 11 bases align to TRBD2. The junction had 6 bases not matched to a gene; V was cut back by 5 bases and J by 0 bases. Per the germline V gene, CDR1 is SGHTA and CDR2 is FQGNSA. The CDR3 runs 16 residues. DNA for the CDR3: TGTGCCAGCAGCCCGATAGCGGGAGGGAGCTCCTACGAGCAGTACTTC. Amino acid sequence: CASSPIAGGSSYEQYF.

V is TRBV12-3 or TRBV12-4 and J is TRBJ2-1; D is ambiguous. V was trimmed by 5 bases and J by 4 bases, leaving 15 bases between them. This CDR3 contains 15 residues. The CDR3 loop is CASSPQPLAYNEQFF. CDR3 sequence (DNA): TGTGCCAGCAGTCCCCAGCCGCTCGCGTACAATGAGCAGTTCTTC.

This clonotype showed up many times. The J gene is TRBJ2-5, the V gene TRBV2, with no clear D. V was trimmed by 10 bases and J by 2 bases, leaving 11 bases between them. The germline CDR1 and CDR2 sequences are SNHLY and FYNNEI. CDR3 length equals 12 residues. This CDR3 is CATRPIQETQYF. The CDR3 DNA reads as TGTGCCACACGGCCGATACAAGAGACCCAGTACTTC.

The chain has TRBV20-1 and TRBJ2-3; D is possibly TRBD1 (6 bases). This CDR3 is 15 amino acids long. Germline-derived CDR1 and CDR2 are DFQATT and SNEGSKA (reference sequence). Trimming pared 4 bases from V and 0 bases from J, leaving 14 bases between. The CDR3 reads CSAKRTASSTDTQYF. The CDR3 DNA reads TGCAGTGCTAAGCGGACAGCCTCTAGCACAGATACGCAGTATTTT.

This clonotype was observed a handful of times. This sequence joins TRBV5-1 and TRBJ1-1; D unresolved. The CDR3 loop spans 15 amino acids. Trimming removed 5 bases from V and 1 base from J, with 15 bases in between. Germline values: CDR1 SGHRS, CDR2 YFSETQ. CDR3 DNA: TGCGCCAGCAGTCGGTTGACACAGCCGAACACTGAAGCTTTCTTT. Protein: CASSRLTQPNTEAFF. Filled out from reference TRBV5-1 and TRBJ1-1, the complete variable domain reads KAGVTQTPRYLIKTRGQQVTLSCSPISGHRSVSWYQQTPGQGLQFLFEYFSETQRNKGNFPGRFSGRQFSNSRSEMNVSTLELGDSALYLCASSRLTQPNTEAFFGQGTRLTVV.

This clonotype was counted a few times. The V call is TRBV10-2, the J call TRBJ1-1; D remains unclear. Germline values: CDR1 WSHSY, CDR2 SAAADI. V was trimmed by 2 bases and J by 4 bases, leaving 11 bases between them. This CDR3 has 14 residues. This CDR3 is CASSESSDGTEAFF. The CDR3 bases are TGCGCCAGCAGTGAGAGCTCCGATGGCACTGAAGCTTTCTTT.

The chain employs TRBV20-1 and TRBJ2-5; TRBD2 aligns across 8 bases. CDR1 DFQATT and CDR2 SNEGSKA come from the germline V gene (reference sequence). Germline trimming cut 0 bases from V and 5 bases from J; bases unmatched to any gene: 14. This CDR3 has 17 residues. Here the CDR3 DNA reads TGCAGTGCTAGAGATAAAACGGCGGGAGGCGGAATGGAGACCCAGTACTTC. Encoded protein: CSARDKTAGGGMETQYF.

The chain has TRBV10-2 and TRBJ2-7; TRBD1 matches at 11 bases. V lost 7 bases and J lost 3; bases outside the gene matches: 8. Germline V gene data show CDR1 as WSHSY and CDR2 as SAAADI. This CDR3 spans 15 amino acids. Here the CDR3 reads CASNSPGQGDYEQYF. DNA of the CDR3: TGCGCCAGCAACTCCCCGGGACAGGGGGACTACGAGCAGTACTTC.

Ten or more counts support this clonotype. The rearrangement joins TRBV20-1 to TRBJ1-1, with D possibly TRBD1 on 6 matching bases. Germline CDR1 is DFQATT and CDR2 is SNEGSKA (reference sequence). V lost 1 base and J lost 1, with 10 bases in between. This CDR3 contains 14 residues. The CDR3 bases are TGCAGTGCTAGAGTTGGGGGGCCGAACACTGAAGCTTTCTTT. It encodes CSARVGGPNTEAFF.

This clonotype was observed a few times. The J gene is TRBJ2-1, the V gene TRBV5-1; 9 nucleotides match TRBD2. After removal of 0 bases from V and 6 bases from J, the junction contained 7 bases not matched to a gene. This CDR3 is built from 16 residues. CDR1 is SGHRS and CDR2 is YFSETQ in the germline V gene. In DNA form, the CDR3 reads TGCGCCAGCAGCTTGGGAGCGGGGGGATTCCTCAATGAGCAGTTCTTC. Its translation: CASSLGAGGFLNEQFF.

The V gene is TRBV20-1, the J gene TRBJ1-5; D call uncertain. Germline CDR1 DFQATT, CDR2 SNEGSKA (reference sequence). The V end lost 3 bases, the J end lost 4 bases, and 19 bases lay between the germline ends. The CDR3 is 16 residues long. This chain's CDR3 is CSASRPGQSRNQPQHF. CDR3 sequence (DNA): TGCAGTGCTAGCCGCCCGGGCCAGTCCCGTAATCAGCCCCAGCATTTT.

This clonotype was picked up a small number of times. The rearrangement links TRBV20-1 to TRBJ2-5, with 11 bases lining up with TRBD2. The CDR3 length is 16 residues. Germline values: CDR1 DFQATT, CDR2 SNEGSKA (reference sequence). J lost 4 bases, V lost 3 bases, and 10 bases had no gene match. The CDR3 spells CSASGVAGGPGETQYF. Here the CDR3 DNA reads TGCAGTGCTAGTGGGGTAGCGGGAGGGCCCGGAGAGACCCAGTACTTC.

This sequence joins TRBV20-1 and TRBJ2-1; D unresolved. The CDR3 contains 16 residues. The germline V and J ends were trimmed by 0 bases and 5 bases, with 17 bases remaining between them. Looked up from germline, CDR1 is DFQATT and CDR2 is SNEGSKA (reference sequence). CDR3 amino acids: CSARDRLTFDHNEQFF. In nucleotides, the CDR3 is TGCAGTGCTAGAGATAGGCTAACCTTCGACCACAATGAGCAGTTCTTC.

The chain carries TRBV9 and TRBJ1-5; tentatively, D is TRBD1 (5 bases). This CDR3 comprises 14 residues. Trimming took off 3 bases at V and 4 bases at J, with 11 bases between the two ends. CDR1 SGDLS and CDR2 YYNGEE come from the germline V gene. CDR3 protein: CASSGGRSNQPQHF. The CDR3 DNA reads TGTGCCAGCAGCGGGGGACGGAGTAATCAGCCCCAGCATTTT.

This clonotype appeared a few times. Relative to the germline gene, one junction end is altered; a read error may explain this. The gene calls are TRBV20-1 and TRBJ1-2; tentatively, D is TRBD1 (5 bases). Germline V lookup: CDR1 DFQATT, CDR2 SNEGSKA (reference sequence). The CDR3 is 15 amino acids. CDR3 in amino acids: CSARDRSGFSYGYTF. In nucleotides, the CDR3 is TGCAGTGCCAGAGATAGATCAGGGTTTTCCTATGGCTACACCTTC.

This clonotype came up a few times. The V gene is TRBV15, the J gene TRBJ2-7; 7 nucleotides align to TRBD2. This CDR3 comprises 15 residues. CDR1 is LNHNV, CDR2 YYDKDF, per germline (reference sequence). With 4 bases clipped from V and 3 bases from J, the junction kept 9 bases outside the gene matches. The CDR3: CATSIGLDHFYEQYF. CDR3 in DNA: TGTGCCACCAGCATTGGACTAGATCATTTCTACGAGCAGTACTTC. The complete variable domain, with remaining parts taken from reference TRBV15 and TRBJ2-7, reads DAMVIQNPRYQVTQFGKPVTLSCSQTLNHNVMYWYQQKSSQAPKLLFHYYDKDFNNEADTPDNFQSRRPNTSFCFLDIRSPGLGDTAMYLCATSIGLDHFYEQYFGPGTRLTVT.

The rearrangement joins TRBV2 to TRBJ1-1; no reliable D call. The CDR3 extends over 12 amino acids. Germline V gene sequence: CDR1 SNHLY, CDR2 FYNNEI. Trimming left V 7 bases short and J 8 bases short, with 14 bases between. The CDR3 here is CASKPSAGEAFF. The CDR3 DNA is TGTGCCAGCAAACCCTCCGCGGGCGAAGCTTTCTTT.

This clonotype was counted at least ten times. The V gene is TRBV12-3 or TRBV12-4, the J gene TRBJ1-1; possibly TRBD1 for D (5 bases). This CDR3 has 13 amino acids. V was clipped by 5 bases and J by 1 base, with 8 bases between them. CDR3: CASSRDANTEAFF. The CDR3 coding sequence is TGTGCCAGCAGTCGGGACGCGAACACTGAAGCTTTCTTT.

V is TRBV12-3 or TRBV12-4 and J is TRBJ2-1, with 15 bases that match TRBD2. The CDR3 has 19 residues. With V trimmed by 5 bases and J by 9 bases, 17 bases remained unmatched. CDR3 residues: CASSQGLAGGPFIIGEQFF. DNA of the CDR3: TGTGCCAGCAGTCAAGGACTAGCGGGAGGGCCGTTTATAATAGGTGAGCAGTTCTTC.